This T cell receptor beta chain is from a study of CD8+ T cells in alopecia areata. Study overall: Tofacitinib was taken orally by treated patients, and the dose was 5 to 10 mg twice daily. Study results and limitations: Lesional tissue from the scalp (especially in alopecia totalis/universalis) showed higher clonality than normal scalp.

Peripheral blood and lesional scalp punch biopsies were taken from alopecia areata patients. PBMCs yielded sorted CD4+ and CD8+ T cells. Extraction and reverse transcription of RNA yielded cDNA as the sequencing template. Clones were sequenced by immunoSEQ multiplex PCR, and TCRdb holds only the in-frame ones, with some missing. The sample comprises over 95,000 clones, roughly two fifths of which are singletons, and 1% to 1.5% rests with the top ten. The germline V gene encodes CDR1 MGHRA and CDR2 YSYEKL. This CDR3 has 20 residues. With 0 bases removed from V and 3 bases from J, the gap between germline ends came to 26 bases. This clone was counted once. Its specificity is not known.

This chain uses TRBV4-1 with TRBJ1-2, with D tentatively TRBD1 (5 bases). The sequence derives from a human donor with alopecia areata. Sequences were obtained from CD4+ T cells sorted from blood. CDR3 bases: TGCGCCAGCAGCCAAGATGAGGGGTTTTCCAGGGTCGGGGTCCACTATGGCTACACCTTC. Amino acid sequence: CASSQDEGFSRVGVHYGYTF.